These T cell receptor beta chains were read from a single sample in a study of control samples from healthy donors and cancer patients. TCRdb's copy holds only in-frame clones and misses some; the assay was immunoSEQ multiplex PCR. The sample yields approximately 24,000 clones, 80% to 85% seen once. The sequencing sample was made of PBMCs. Receptors originate from a man aged 60 to 75 with colorectal cancer. Both conserved end residues are part of each CDR3. Fields, in order: D gene, J gene, clone size, V gene, CDR3 DNA, CDR3 protein. D genes are given only for firm matches. The size field is filled for only some rows; it gives once, few, many or a size class.

>TRBD1|TRBJ1-2|NA|TRBV24-1
TGTGCCACCAGTGAGGCGGGGACAGCGCGTAGTGGCTACACCTTC
CATSEAGTARSGYTF
>NA|TRBJ1-6|NA|TRBV3-1/TRBV3-2
TGTGCCAGCAGCCAAGATAGGGGGGGGGCCCTGAATTCACCCCTCCACTTT
CASSQDRGGALNSPLHF
>TRBD1|TRBJ1-2|NA|TRBV7-2
TGTGCCAGCAGCGCCTCCCTTTTCGGGACAGAAAACTATGGCTACACCTTC
CASSASLFGTENYGYTF
>TRBD1|TRBJ1-1|NA|TRBV6-2/TRBV6-3
TGTGCCAGCAGTCATACCGACGACAGGGTATCTACTGAAGCTTTCTTT
CASSHTDDRVSTEAFF
>NA|TRBJ2-6|NA|TRBV6-6
TGTGCCAGCAGTTACGGAGGGTCCGGGGCCAACGTCCTGACTTTC
CASSYGGSGANVLTF
>NA|TRBJ1-3|medium-sized|TRBV9
TGTGCCAGCAGCGTAGGTGGACACTCTGGAAACACCATATATTTT
CASSVGGHSGNTIYF
>TRBD1|TRBJ1-1|once|TRBV29-1
TGCAGCGTTGGGACAGGAGTACTAGAAGCTTTCTTT
CSVGTGVLEAFF
>NA|TRBJ2-2|few|TRBV10-1
TGCGCCAGCAGTGACCGGGACACCGTCACCGGGGAGCTGTTTTTT
CASSDRDTVTGELFF
>NA|TRBJ1-6|NA|TRBV6-6
TGTGCCAGCAGTTACTCAAGCTATAATTCACCCCTCCACTTT
CASSYSSYNSPLHF
>NA|TRBJ2-3|NA|TRBV29-1
TGCAGCGCTTCGACAGGCACAGATACGCAGTATTTT
CSASTGTDTQYF
>NA|TRBJ2-3|NA|TRBV5-1
TGCGCCAGCAGCTTGGGGGCTGGGAGCACAGATACGCAGTATTTT
CASSLGAGSTDTQYF
>TRBD1|TRBJ2-6|NA|TRBV18
TGTGCCAGCTCTCTTTTTCAGGGGGCTGGGGCCAACGTCCTGACTTTC
CASSLFQGAGANVLTF
>TRBD1|TRBJ2-1|NA|TRBV5-1
TGCGCCAGCAGCTTACCCAGGACAGGCCTAAATGAGCAGTTCTTC
CASSLPRTGLNEQFF
>NA|TRBJ2-3|NA|TRBV29-1
TGCAGCGTGGAGGGAGGAAAGGGCGCAGATACGCAGTATTTT
CSVEGGKGADTQYF
>NA|TRBJ1-1|NA|TRBV12-3/TRBV12-4
TGTGCCAGCAGTTTAAAAGACACTGAAGCTTTCTTT
CASSLKDTEAFF
>TRBD1|TRBJ1-5|NA|TRBV5-6
TGTGCCAGCAGCTCACTCGACAGGGCCAATCAGCCCCAGCATTTT
CASSSLDRANQPQHF
>NA|TRBJ2-2|NA|TRBV7-9
TGTGCCAGCAGCTTACGTCCAGGGGGGGACACCGGGGAGCTGTTTTTT
CASSLRPGGDTGELFF
>NA|TRBJ1-6|once|TRBV9
TGTGCCAGCAGTCCCTGGGTTGAGGGGCGTTATTCACCCCTCCACTTT
CASSPWVEGRYSPLHF
>NA|TRBJ2-1|NA|TRBV7-7
TGTGCCAGCAGCCTGACATCTGCTGCCTACAATGAGCAGTTCTTC
CASSLTSAAYNEQFF
>NA|TRBJ2-3|once|TRBV5-1
TGCGCCAGCAGCCTCACAGGGTACGCAGATACGCAGTATTTT
CASSLTGYADTQYF
>TRBD2|TRBJ2-2|NA|TRBV15
TGTGCCACCAGCAGAGGCCTAGCGGGGGGGCTCGGGGAGCTGTTTTTT
CATSRGLAGGLGELFF
>TRBD1|TRBJ1-5|NA|TRBV6-2/TRBV6-3
TGTGCCAGCAGTTACTGGACAGGGGGGAATCAGCCCCAGCATTTT
CASSYWTGGNQPQHF
>TRBD1|TRBJ1-4|NA|TRBV24-1
TGTGCCACCAGTGACCAGACAGGGGACAATGAAAAACTGTTTTTT
CATSDQTGDNEKLFF
>TRBD1|TRBJ1-1|NA|TRBV28
TGTGCCAGCAGTTCATCCGGGACAGGGAACACTGAAGCTTTCTTT
CASSSSGTGNTEAFF
>NA|TRBJ1-3|once|TRBV3-1/TRBV3-2
TGTGCCAGCAGCCTGGGGATAAACTCTGGAAACACCATATATTTT
CASSLGINSGNTIYF
>NA|TRBJ2-7|NA|TRBV29-1
TGCAGCGGCGCCGAGGGCTCCTACGAGCAGTACTTC
CSGAEGSYEQYF
>NA|TRBJ1-1|NA|TRBV5-6
TGTGCCAGCAGCTTCGCAGAGGGGTTTTTTGAAGCTTTCTTT
CASSFAEGFFEAFF
>NA|TRBJ2-1|NA|TRBV5-1
TGCGCCAGCAGCTTGGCCCCCGGGGGAGAAAATGAGCAGTTCTTC
CASSLAPGGENEQFF
>TRBD2|TRBJ2-3|NA|TRBV5-4
TGTGCCAGCAGCCCCCGGACTAGCGGGGGGACAGATACGCAGTATTTT
CASSPRTSGGTDTQYF
>NA|TRBJ1-5|NA|TRBV11-1
TGTGCCAGCAGCTTAGCGCCCCAGGGGAAGAGGCAGCCCCAGCATTTT
CASSLAPQGKRQPQHF
>NA|TRBJ1-6|few|TRBV6-5
TGTGCCAGCAGGGGCGGTAATTCACCCCTCCACTTT
CASRGGNSPLHF
>NA|TRBJ2-7|NA|TRBV2
TGTGCCAGCAGTGAAGGAGGGACCGAGCAGTACTTC
CASSEGGTEQYF
>TRBD1|TRBJ1-2|NA|TRBV20-1
TGCAGTGCTAGTGGTCGGGACAGCCTTCGGGGCTACACCTTC
CSASGRDSLRGYTF
>NA|TRBJ2-7|NA|TRBV5-1
TGCGCCAGCAGCTACGGGGATTCCTACGAGCAGTACTTC
CASSYGDSYEQYF
>TRBD2|TRBJ2-2|NA|TRBV5-6
TGTGCCAGCAGCTCCCGACTAGCGGGGGGGCCCCGGGAGCTGTTTTTT
CASSSRLAGGPRELFF
>NA|TRBJ1-5|few|TRBV10-3
TGTGCCATCAGTGAGTCTCGTAAGGTGGGAGACAATCAGCCCCAGCATTTT
CAISESRKVGDNQPQHF
>NA|TRBJ1-2|NA|TRBV27
TGTGCCAGCAGCGCCGGGACAAACTATGGCTACACCTTC
CASSAGTNYGYTF
>TRBD1|TRBJ2-3|NA|TRBV5-4
TGTGCCAGCAGCTTCGGACAGGGCTTCACAGATACGCAGTATTTT
CASSFGQGFTDTQYF